This T cell receptor (beta chain) was captured in a study of T and B cells in COVID-19 patients (dated by TCRdb to the early 2020s). For the wider study: In this study, adaptive immunity was profiled in COVID-19 patients who either had active infection or had recovered, using TRB and IGH repertoire sequencing of peripheral blood. A couple of patients belonged to both the recovered and active cohorts because samples were available from active disease and after recovery. Critical illness requiring mechanical ventilation or ECMO was present in about 60% of the 20 patients in the active-infection cohort. Comorbidities linked to unfavorable COVID-19 outcome were present in about 90% of the roughly 20 patients in the active-infection cohort. The recovered cohort included around 18 patients who contributed fewer than 25 samples, and most of those patients had mild to moderate COVID-19 that was managed on an outpatient basis. An age-matched reference group of under 45 healthy donors negative for COVID-19 antibodies was used as the comparison for repertoire analyses. Up to roughly 10 follow-up blood samples were collected per patient, with some samples spanning different disease stages in the same individual. The recovered cohort had a median age of roughly 33 years, compared with approximately 67 years in the active-infection cohort. Over 8 million TCR sequences were analysed from a TCR and BCR sequence repository that comprised 30 to 45 patients and roughly 73 time points. The paper's findings and limits, for the study overall: The cohort was judged too small for assessing how HLA contributes to COVID-19 susceptibility or severity. Specific T cell subsets (CD4+/Treg/CD8+) and sorted SARS-CoV-2-responsive or tetramer+ T cells had not yet been sequenced, and these experiments were ongoing. TRBV/TRBJ gene usage was reported as strongly skewed in patients with COVID-19. It was stated that prospective validation of the reported TCR clusters was required before the clusters could be put to clinical use. TRB repertoires were highly clonal in active COVID-19, whereas diversity and richness at recovery rose above healthy donor levels. Blood samples obtained from mildly ill patients during symptoms, as well as early samples obtained from severe cases, were available only in scarce numbers. A total of 2,000 to 3,000 exclusive TCR clusters, including under 40 low-pGen clusters, were found in the recovered cohort.

A distance of 19 bases separates the germline ends of V and J, which lose 0 bases and 2 bases respectively. CDR1 and CDR2 are read off the germline V gene as SQVTM and ANQGSEA. The CDR3 holds 17 amino acids from the cysteine to the phenylalanine. Of all the DNA, just the CDR3 is kept, 51 bases in frame from base 1. In this sample, this clonotype turned up many times. Its antigen is currently not known. Nothing much larger sits one base from this clone, and base qualities are not available. Sequencing was performed on an Illumina MiSeq. Multiplex PCR with BIOMED2 TRB-A/B primer pools was used to amplify the TRB rearrangements. Two consecutive PCRs added Illumina-compatible adapters and 7-nucleotide sample barcodes to the amplicons. Phusion HS II polymerase was used for all library PCRs. Amplicons were gel-purified with the NucleoSpin Gel and PCR Clean-up kit, quantified on Qubit, and pooled at approximately 3.9 nM. Amplicon pool quality was checked on an Agilent 2100 Bioanalyzer before Illumina next-generation sequencing. On the study's bioinformatics: MiXCR 3.0.8 with the default MiXCR reference library was used to annotate TRB rearrangements. Sequences with fewer than 2 reads and non-productive reads were filtered out, and every unique CDR3 nucleotide sequence was treated as a single clone. Clonality, diversity, richness and V-J gene usage were calculated in R 3.5.1. GLIPH2 was used to cluster TCRs based on CDR3 similarity, and OLGA was used to calculate the generation probabilities. Only GLIPH2 clusters containing at least four unique TCR clonotypes present in at least three individuals were kept. TCRdb ran its own pipeline on the public reads, namely fastp trimming at Q25 and MiXCR clone calling, and kept in-frame beta chains. Each entry is one CDR3 protein sequence, shown with its most common DNA and genes. The V and J calls were determined by TCRdb, not by the authors. The sample has approximately 16,000 distinct CDR3 sequences on record, around a quarter of them singletons. The ten largest make up about 3% of the sample.

Genomic DNA extracted from blood was used in amounts of 250-500 ng for amplification of TRB repertoires. Sequenced material: blood. The sequence came from a human donor who had recovered from COVID-19. The rearranged segments are TRBV29-1 and TRBJ2-5; TRBD1 is a weak D gene call, 9 bases matching. The base sequence is TGCAGCGTTGAAGAACGGGAGGGACAGGGACCTCAAGAGACCCAGTACTTC. Its amino acids are CSVEEREGQGPQETQYF.